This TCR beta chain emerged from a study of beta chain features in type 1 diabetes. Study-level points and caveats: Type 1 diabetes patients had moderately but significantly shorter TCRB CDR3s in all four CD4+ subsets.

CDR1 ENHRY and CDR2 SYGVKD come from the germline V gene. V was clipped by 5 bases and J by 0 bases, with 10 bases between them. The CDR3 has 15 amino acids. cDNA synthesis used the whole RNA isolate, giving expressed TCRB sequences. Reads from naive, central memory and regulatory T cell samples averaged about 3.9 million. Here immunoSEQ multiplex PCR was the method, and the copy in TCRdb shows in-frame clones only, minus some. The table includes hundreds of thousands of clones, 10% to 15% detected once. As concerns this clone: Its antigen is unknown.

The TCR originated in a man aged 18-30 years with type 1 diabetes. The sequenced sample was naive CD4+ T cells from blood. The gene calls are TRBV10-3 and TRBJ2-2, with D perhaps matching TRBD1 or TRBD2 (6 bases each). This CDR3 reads CAISQGGPNTGELFF. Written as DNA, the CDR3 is TGTGCCATCAGTCAAGGGGGGCCGAACACCGGGGAGCTGTTTTTT.